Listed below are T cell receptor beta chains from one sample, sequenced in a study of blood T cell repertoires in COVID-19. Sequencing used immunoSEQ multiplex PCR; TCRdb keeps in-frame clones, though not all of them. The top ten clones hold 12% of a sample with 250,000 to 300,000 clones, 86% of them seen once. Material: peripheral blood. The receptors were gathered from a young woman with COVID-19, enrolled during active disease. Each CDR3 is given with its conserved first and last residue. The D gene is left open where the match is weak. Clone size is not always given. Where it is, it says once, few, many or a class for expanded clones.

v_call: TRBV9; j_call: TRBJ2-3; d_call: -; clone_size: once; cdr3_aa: CASSPGTSTTDTQYF; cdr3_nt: TGTGCCAGCAGCCCAGGGACTTCAACCACAGATACGCAGTATTTT
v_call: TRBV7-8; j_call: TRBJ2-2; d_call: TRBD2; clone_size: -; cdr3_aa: CASSLWASGGSNTGELFF; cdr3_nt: TGTGCCAGCAGCTTATGGGCTAGCGGGGGGTCGAACACCGGGGAGCTGTTTTTT
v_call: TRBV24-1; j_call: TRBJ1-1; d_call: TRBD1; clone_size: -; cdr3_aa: CATSVTGGTEAFF; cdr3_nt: TGTGCCACCAGTGTAACAGGGGGCACTGAAGCTTTCTTT
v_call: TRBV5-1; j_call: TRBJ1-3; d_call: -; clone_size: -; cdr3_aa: CASSLGDTSGNTIYF; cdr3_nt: TGCGCCAGCAGCTTGGGGGACACCTCTGGAAACACCATATATTTT
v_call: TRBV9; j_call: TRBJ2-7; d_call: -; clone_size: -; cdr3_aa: CASSGVGSLEQYF; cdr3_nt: TGTGCCAGCAGCGGAGTGGGCTCTTTGGAGCAGTACTTC
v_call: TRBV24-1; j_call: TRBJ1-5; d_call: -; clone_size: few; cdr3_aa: CATSDHSSDQPQHF; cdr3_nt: TGTGCCACCAGTGACCACTCGTCGGATCAGCCCCAGCATTTT
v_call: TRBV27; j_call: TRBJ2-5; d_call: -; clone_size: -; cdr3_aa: CASSERGLLETQYF; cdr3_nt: TGTGCCAGCAGCGAACGTGGGCTTTTAGAGACCCAGTACTTC
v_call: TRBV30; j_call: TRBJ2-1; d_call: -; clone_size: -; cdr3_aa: CAWGEEQGKNEQFF; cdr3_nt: TGTGCCTGGGGGGAGGAACAGGGTAAGAATGAGCAGTTCTTC
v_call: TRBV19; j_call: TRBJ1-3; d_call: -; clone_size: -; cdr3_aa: CASSIPAGNTIYF; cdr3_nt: TGTGCCAGTAGTATTCCCGCTGGAAACACCATATATTTT
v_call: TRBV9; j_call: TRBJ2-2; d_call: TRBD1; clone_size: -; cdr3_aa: CASSARQGARSWPTGELFF; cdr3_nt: TGTGCCAGCAGCGCCCGACAGGGGGCGCGGTCGTGGCCCACCGGGGAGCTGTTTTTT
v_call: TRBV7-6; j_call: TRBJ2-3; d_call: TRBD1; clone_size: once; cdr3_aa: CASSLEGLTGEGTDTQYF; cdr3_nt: TGTGCCAGCAGCTTAGAAGGACTGACAGGGGAGGGCACAGATACGCAGTATTTT
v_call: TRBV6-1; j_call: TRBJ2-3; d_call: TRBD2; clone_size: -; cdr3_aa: CASSESGNTQYF; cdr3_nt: TGTGCCAGCAGTGAAAGCGGGAATACGCAGTATTTT
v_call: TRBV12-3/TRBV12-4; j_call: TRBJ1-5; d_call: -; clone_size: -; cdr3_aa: CASTRVSQPQHF; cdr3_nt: TGTGCCAGCACCAGGGTTTCTCAGCCCCAGCATTTT
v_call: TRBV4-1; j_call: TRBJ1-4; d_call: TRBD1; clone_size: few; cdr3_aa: CASSQHSNRGSEKLFF; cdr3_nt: TGCGCCAGCAGCCAACACTCAAACAGGGGGAGTGAAAAACTGTTTTTT
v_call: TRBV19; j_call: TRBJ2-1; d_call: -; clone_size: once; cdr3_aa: CASSTRVAGEQFF; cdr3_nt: TGTGCCAGTAGTACCCGTGTGGCAGGTGAGCAGTTCTTC
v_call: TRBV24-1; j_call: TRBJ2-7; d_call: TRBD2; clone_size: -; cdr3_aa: CATSEGGGGAGEQYF; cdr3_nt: TGTGCCACCAGTGAGGGCGGCGGGGGGGCCGGTGAGCAGTACTTC
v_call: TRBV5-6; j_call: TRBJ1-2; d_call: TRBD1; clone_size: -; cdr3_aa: CASSLAGTGAYGYTF; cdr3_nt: TGTGCCAGCAGCTTGGCCGGGACAGGGGCTTATGGCTACACCTTC
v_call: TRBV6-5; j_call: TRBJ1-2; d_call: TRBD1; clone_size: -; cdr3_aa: CASGQGTNYGYTF; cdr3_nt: TGTGCCAGCGGACAGGGAACTAACTATGGCTACACCTTC
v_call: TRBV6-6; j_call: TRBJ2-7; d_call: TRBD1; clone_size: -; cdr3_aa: CASRITGAYEQYF; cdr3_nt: TGTGCCAGCAGGATTACAGGGGCCTACGAGCAGTACTTC
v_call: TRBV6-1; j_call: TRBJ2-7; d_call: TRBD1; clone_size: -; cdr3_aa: CASSEGPRDRQYF; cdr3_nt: TGTGCCAGCAGTGAAGGCCCCCGGGACAGACAGTACTTC
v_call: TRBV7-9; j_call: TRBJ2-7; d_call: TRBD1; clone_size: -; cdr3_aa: CASSLVQGAQEQYF; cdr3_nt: TGTGCCAGCAGCTTAGTACAGGGGGCTCAAGAGCAGTACTTC
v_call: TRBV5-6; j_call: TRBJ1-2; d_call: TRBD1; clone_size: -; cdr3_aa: CASRRTGQHLNYGYTF; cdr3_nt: TGTGCCAGCAGGCGGACGGGACAGCACCTTAACTATGGCTACACCTTC
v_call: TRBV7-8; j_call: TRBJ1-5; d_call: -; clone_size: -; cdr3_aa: CASSLVGQGLSNQPQHF; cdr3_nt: TGTGCCAGCAGCTTAGTCGGCCAGGGACTTAGCAATCAGCCCCAGCATTTT
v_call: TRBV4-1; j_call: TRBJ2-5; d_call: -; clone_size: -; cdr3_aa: CASSQEWGGAQETQYF; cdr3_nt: TGCGCCAGCAGCCAAGAGTGGGGCGGGGCACAAGAGACCCAGTACTTC
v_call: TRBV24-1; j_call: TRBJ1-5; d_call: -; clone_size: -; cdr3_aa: CATSGGGVGQPQHF; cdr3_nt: TGTGCCACCAGTGGGGGGGGAGTGGGCCAGCCCCAGCATTTT
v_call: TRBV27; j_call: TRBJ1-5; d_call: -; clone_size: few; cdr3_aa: CASSLTGSQPQHF; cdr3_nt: TGTGCCAGCAGTTTAACGGGGTCTCAGCCCCAGCATTTT
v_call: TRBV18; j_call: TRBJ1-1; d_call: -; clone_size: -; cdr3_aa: CASSPPWNTEAFF; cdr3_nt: TGTGCCAGCTCACCCCCGTGGAACACTGAAGCTTTCTTT
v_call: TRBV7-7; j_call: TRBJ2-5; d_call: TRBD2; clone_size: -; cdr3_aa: CASSLASGGLQETQYF; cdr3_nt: TGTGCCAGCAGCTTAGCCAGCGGGGGACTACAAGAGACCCAGTACTTC
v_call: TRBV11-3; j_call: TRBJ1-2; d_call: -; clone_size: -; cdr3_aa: CASSHNNYGYTF; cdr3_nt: TGTGCCAGCAGCCACAATAACTATGGCTACACCTTC
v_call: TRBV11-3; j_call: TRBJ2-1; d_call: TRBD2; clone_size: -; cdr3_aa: CASSLGLAVNNEQFF; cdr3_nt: TGTGCCAGCAGCTTGGGACTAGCGGTAAACAATGAGCAGTTCTTC
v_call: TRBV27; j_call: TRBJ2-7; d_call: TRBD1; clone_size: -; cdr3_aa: CASSRPGQNPEQYF; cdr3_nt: TGTGCCAGCAGTCGACCGGGACAGAACCCCGAGCAGTACTTC
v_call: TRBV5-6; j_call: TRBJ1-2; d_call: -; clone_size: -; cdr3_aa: CASSLWNNDFYGYTF; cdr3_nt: TGTGCCAGCAGCTTGTGGAACAATGACTTTTATGGCTACACCTTC
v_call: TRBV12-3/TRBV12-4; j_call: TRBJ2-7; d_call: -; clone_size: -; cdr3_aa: CASSSGQLYEQYF; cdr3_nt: TGTGCCAGCAGTTCCGGACAACTCTACGAGCAGTACTTC
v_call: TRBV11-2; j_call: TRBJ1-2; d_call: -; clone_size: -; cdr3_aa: CASSLDGGTYYGYTF; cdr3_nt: TGTGCCAGCAGCTTAGATGGAGGGACGTACTATGGCTACACCTTC
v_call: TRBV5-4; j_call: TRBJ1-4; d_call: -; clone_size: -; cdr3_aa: CASSLTGYDEKLFF; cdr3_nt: TGTGCCAGCAGCTTAACGGGGTATGATGAAAAACTGTTTTTT
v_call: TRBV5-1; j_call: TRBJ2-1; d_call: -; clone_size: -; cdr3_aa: CASSLGDRPIYNEQFF; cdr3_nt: TGCGCCAGCAGCTTGGGTGACAGACCAATCTACAATGAGCAGTTCTTC
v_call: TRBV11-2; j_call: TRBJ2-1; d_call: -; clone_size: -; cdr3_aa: CASSHQGGFSYNEQFF; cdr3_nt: TGTGCCAGCAGCCATCAGGGCGGCTTCTCCTACAATGAGCAGTTCTTC
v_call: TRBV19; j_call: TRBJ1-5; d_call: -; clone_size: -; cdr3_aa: CASSQGIQPQHF; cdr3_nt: TGTGCCAGTAGTCAGGGAATTCAGCCCCAGCATTTT
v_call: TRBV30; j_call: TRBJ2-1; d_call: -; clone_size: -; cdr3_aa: CAWSVQVNNEQFF; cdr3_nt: TGTGCCTGGAGTGTACAAGTGAACAATGAGCAGTTCTTC
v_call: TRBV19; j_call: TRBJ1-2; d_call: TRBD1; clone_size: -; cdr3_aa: CASRKTRDRVYGYTF; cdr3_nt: TGTGCCAGTAGGAAGACCCGGGACAGAGTTTATGGCTACACCTTC
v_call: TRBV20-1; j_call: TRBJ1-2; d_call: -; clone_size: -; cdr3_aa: CSASSDGYTF; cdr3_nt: TGCAGTGCTAGTTCCGATGGCTACACCTTC
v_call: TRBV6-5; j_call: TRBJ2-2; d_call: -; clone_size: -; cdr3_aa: CASSSDLWAGELFF; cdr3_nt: TGTGCCAGCAGTTCGGACTTGTGGGCCGGGGAGCTGTTTTTT
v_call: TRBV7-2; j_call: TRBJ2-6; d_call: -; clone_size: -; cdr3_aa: CASSLDFTGSSGANVLTF; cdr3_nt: TGTGCCAGCAGCTTAGATTTCACGGGGAGCTCTGGGGCCAACGTCCTGACTTTC
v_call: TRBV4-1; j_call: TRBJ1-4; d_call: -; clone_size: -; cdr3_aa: CASSQWRSLEKLFF; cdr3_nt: TGCGCCAGCAGCCAATGGAGAAGTCTGGAAAAACTGTTTTTT
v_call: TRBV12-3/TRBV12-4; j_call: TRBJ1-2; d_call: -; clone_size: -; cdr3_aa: CASSFALNYGYTF; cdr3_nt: TGTGCCAGCAGTTTTGCCCTAAACTATGGCTACACCTTC
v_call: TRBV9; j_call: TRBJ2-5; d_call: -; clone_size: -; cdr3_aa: CASSVGASGSQYF; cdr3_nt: TGTGCCAGCAGCGTAGGAGCAAGCGGGTCCCAGTACTTC
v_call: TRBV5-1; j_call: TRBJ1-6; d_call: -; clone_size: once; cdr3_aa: CASSLGVAVSSYNSPLHF; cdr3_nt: TGCGCCAGCAGCTTGGGAGTGGCGGTTAGCTCCTATAATTCACCCCTCCACTTT